Each of the 30 T cell receptor beta chains below was sequenced from the same sample in a study of T-cell memory formation after mild COVID-19. TCRdb re-derived calls from the 5' RACE reads in MiXCR, one entry per CDR3 protein. Of hundreds of thousands of distinct CDR3 sequences listed, roughly 23% were seen once; the top ten hold 9.5% to 15%. The sample was PBMCs or a T cell subset sorted from them (not recorded which). The receptors were gathered from an adult woman who had mild COVID-19 (a few samples of this study predate the infection). Cell type and time point are not known.

The chain combines TRBV14 with TRBJ2-1, with D perhaps assigned TRBD1 or TRBD2 (5 bases each). This CDR3 has 13 residues. The germline V gene has CDR1 SGHDN and CDR2 FVKESK. V was shortened by 4 bases and J by 9 bases, with 13 bases between the two germline ends. The CDR3, as DNA: TGTGCCAGCAGCCGACGCTGGGGGATTGAGCAGTTCTTC. This translates into CASSRRWGIEQFF.

The sample holds a few counts of this clonotype. This chain links TRBV4-2 with TRBJ2-7, with D tentatively TRBD2 (7 bases). This CDR3 is 16 amino acids long. V was cut by 4 bases and J by 2 bases, with 18 bases left in between. CDR1 is LGHNA and CDR2 is YNFKEQ in the germline V gene. The CDR3 nucleotides read TGTGCCAGCAGCCCCCTGGGGGGGGCTCGCCCCTACGAGCAGTACTTC. Translated, it gives CASSPLGGARPYEQYF.

This chain joins TRBV5-1 and TRBJ2-5; TRBD2 might be the D (5 bases). V shed 0 bases and J shed 3 bases, with 12 bases lying between them. This CDR3 has 15 amino acids. Germline assignment: CDR1 SGHRS and CDR2 YFSETQ. CDR3 sequence: CASSLVGRAEETQYF. The CDR3 nucleotides are TGCGCCAGCAGCTTGGTAGGGCGGGCTGAAGAGACCCAGTACTTC.

This clonotype turned up a few times. The chain combines TRBV6-5 with TRBJ1-1; perhaps TRBD1 as D (6 bases). Trimming took off 6 bases at V and 6 bases at J, with 11 bases between the two ends. Germline V gene data show CDR1 as MNHEY and CDR2 as SVGAGI. This CDR3 region has 12 residues. DNA of the CDR3: TGTGCCAGCAGCCCAGGGGTACCTGAAGCTTTCTTT. It is translated as CASSPGVPEAFF.

This clonotype has more than one count but fewer than ten. The chain is built from TRBV5-1 and TRBJ2-1, with 9 bases that match TRBD2. CDR3 length: 15 residues. V lost 2 bases, J lost 9 bases, and 9 bases stayed unmatched. The V gene's germline CDR1 is SGHRS and CDR2 YFSETQ. The CDR3 reads CASSLGGTSFGEQFF. The CDR3 DNA follows: TGCGCCAGCAGCTTAGGAGGGACTAGCTTCGGTGAGCAGTTCTTC.

This sequence joins TRBV6-2 or TRBV6-3 and TRBJ2-2, with 9 bases lining up with TRBD2. Trimming at V came to 6 bases and at J to 5 bases, leaving 19 bases not matched to a gene. From germline, CDR1 is MNHEY and CDR2 SVGEGT. This CDR3 has 19 amino acids. For the CDR3, the DNA is TGTGCCAGCAGATTTCGAGTAGCGGGGGACTCTTGGGGGACCGGGGAGCTGTTTTTT. Translating gives CASRFRVAGDSWGTGELFF.

Only a few counts were recorded for this clonotype. The chain uses TRBV5-6 and TRBJ2-3, with 8 nucleotides matching TRBD2. Germline V gene data show CDR1 as SGHDT and CDR2 as YYEEEE. V shed 4 bases, J shed 2 bases, and the junction held 9 bases outside the gene matches. The CDR3 has 16 residues. The CDR3 region is CASSMRVAGNTDTQYF. The CDR3 region has the DNA TGTGCCAGCAGCATGAGAGTAGCGGGGAACACAGATACGCAGTATTTT.

The gene calls are TRBV15 and TRBJ2-6; the D gene is possibly TRBD1 (5 bases). V lost 3 bases and J lost 0, with 12 bases in between. This CDR3 is built from 17 residues. Per the germline V gene, CDR1 is LNHNV and CDR2 is YYDKDF (reference sequence). The CDR3 sequence: CATSRVTGDSGANVLTF. The CDR3 DNA reads as TGTGCCACCAGCAGGGTTACAGGAGACTCTGGGGCCAACGTCCTGACTTTC.

This clonotype was counted a few times. This rearrangement joins TRBV21-1 to TRBJ1-1; the table's D call, TRBD1, has no DNA check behind it. TRBV21-1 is a pseudogene. The CDR3 totals 14 residues. The CDR3 nucleotides are TGTGCCAGCAGCAACACCGGGTTGAACACTGAAGCTTTCTTT. Protein product: CASSNTGLNTEAFF.

V gene TRBV27 combines with J gene TRBJ2-7; D remains unclear. This CDR3 is built from 13 residues. The V gene's germline CDR1 is MNHEY and CDR2 SMNVEV (reference sequence). Trimming removed 5 bases from V and 0 bases from J, with 8 bases in between. The CDR3 protein is CASSTGGSYEQYF. The CDR3, as DNA: TGTGCCAGCAGTACCGGCGGCTCCTACGAGCAGTACTTC.

This clonotype was detected a few times. This chain joins TRBV24-1 and TRBJ1-2; D is uncertain. Germline values: CDR1 KGHDR, CDR2 SFDVKD. This CDR3 has 16 amino acids. V was pared by 1 base and J by 4 bases, with 15 bases between. DNA for the CDR3: TGTGCCACCAGTGATTTTGTTGACCCGGGAATCTATGGCTACACCTTC. Translation: CATSDFVDPGIYGYTF.

Only a few counts were recorded for this clonotype. V usage is TRBV27 and J usage is TRBJ2-1, with D unresolved. The germline V gene encodes CDR1 MNHEY and CDR2 SMNVEV (reference sequence). Trimming took 3 bases from V and 7 from J, leaving 10 bases between them. The CDR3 sequence is 13 residues long. The CDR3 is CASSFGRINEQFF. The CDR3 DNA reads TGTGCCAGCAGTTTTGGAAGGATTAATGAGCAGTTCTTC.

This clonotype has only one observation. The chain combines TRBV6-5 with TRBJ1-2; D is uncertain. Germline-derived CDR1 and CDR2 are MNHEY and SVGAGI. This CDR3 comprises 13 residues. Trimming took off 5 bases at V and 3 bases at J, with 10 bases between the two ends. This chain's CDR3 is CASSPGVDYGYTF. The CDR3 DNA is TGTGCCAGCAGTCCCGGGGTAGACTATGGCTACACCTTC.

CDR3 sequence: CASSLAVTSGIETQYF. The CDR3, as DNA: TGTGCCAGCAGCTTAGCGGTGACTAGCGGGATTGAGACCCAGTACTTC. This chain joins TRBV7-2 and TRBJ2-5; TRBD2 aligns across 11 bases. J gave up 5 bases and V 0 bases, and 5 bases lay outside the gene matches. The CDR3 is made up of 16 amino acids. The germline gives CDR1 SGHTA, CDR2 FQGNSA. The complete variable domain, with remaining parts taken from reference TRBV7-2 and TRBJ2-5, reads GAGVSQSPSNKVTEKGKDVELRCDPISGHTALYWYRQSLGQGLEFLIYFQGNSAPDKSGLPSDRFSAERTGGSVSTLTIQRTQQEDSAVYLCASSLAVTSGIETQYFGPGTRLLVL.

J is TRBJ1-1 and V is TRBV9, with a possible D match to TRBD1 (5 bases). Trimming stripped 5 bases from V and 1 base from J, with 12 bases between. Germline V gene sequence: CDR1 SGDLS, CDR2 YYNGEE. This CDR3 has 14 amino acids. CDR3 sequence (DNA): TGTGCCAGCAGTACGTCAGGGCAGAACACTGAAGCTTTCTTT. The encoded protein is CASSTSGQNTEAFF.

This clonotype was seen a few times. The chain carries TRBV27 and TRBJ1-6; possible D gene TRBD1, 5 bases. With 5 bases removed from V and 6 bases from J, the gap between germline ends came to 11 bases. The CDR3 is made up of 14 amino acids. Germline V gene data show CDR1 as MNHEY and CDR2 as SMNVEV (reference sequence). CDR3 nucleotide sequence: TGTGCCAGCAGTCCACAGGAATCTAATTCACCCCTCCACTTT. Amino acids: CASSPQESNSPLHF.

This clonotype has only a few counts. The chain joins TRBV27 to TRBJ2-7, with TRBD2 identical over 7 bases. The trim removed 2 bases at V and 2 bases at J, leaving 15 bases unmatched. This CDR3 contains 18 residues. In germline, CDR1 is MNHEY, CDR2 SMNVEV (reference sequence). CDR3 protein: CASSLTGGSLLVPYEQYF. CDR3 in DNA: TGTGCCAGCAGTTTAACGGGCGGGAGCCTATTAGTCCCCTACGAGCAGTACTTC.

V usage is TRBV4-2 and J usage is TRBJ2-5, with TRBD2 matching over 11 bases. V lost 0 bases and J lost 4; bases outside the gene matches: 1. The CDR3 has 15 residues. CDR1 is LGHNA and CDR2 is YNFKEQ in the germline V gene. CDR3: CASSQEGLAGETQYF. The CDR3 nucleotides are TGTGCCAGCAGCCAAGAAGGACTAGCGGGAGAGACCCAGTACTTC.

The rearrangement joins TRBV11-3 to TRBJ1-5; 7 nucleotides match TRBD1. The germline V gene encodes CDR1 SGHNT and CDR2 YENEEA. The CDR3 contains 13 residues. The junction had 1 base not matched to a gene; V was cut back by 2 bases and J by 6 bases. DNA of the CDR3: TGTGCCAGCAGCTTAAGGGGGCGTCAGCCCCAGCATTTT. Translation gives CASSLRGRQPQHF.

This clonotype was seen a handful of times. The chain combines TRBV5-1 with TRBJ2-7, with 7 bases aligning to TRBD1. Germline V gene lookup returns CDR1 SGHRS and CDR2 YFSETQ. V was clipped by 4 bases and J by 2 bases; unmatched bases: 6. The CDR3 covers 14 residues. The CDR3 reads CASSVTTGPYEQYF. For the CDR3, the DNA is TGCGCCAGCAGCGTCACGACAGGGCCCTACGAGCAGTACTTC.

The rearrangement uses TRBV21-1 and TRBJ2-5; the D call TRBD1 from the table was never checked on the DNA. TRBV21-1 is described as a pseudogene. The length of the CDR3 is 17 residues. The chain's CDR3 is CASSPCLGDFGQETQYF. The CDR3 region has the DNA TGTGCCAGCAGCCCCTGTCTGGGGGACTTTGGCCAAGAGACCCAGTACTTC.

The CDR3 protein is CASSLSQGGEKLFF. CDR3 nucleotide sequence: TGTGCCAGCAGCTTATCCCAGGGCGGAGAAAAACTGTTTTTT. V and J are TRBV7-2 and TRBJ1-4; D is possibly TRBD1 (5 bases). V lost 2 bases to trimming and J lost 8 bases, with 12 bases between them. CDR1 and CDR2 (germline): SGHTA, FQGNSA. This CDR3 has 14 amino acids.

The chain links TRBV18 to TRBJ2-5; TRBD2 agrees at 13 bases. Trimming at V came to 2 bases and at J to 6 bases, leaving 6 bases not matched to a gene. This CDR3 spans 16 amino acids. The germline gives CDR1 KGHSH, CDR2 LQKENI. The CDR3 protein is CASSPAGTSGVKTQYF. The CDR3 bases are TGTGCCAGCTCACCAGCCGGGACTAGCGGGGTAAAGACCCAGTACTTC.

There are a few counts of this clonotype. The CDR3 is CSARGAGLVRETQYF. DNA for the CDR3: TGCAGTGCTAGAGGGGCAGGACTAGTGAGAGAGACCCAGTACTTC. This chain links TRBV20-1 with TRBJ2-5; TRBD2 matches 7 bases. V was pared by 1 base and J by 4 bases, with 9 bases of the junction left unmatched. The CDR3 length is 15 residues. Per germline, CDR1 DFQATT and CDR2 SNEGSKA (reference sequence).

This clonotype showed up just a few times. This chain joins TRBV5-5 and TRBJ2-1; D is unclear. Trimming shortened V by 5 bases and J by 7 bases, and 10 bases separated the two germline ends. Germline values: CDR1 SGHKS, CDR2 YYEKEE (reference sequence). The CDR3 has 12 residues. CDR3: CASRSLGNEQFF. In DNA, the CDR3 is TGTGCCAGCAGGTCTCTAGGGAATGAGCAGTTCTTC.

This clonotype has a count of ten or more. The J gene is TRBJ1-1, the V gene TRBV3-1; D is undetermined. The CDR3 covers 13 residues. V dropped 3 bases and J dropped 5 bases, with 10 bases sitting between them. Germline CDR1 LGHDT, CDR2 YNNKEL (reference sequence). The CDR3 reads CASSQVAGTEAFF. The CDR3 DNA follows: TGTGCCAGCAGCCAGGTAGCAGGTACTGAAGCTTTCTTT.

This clonotype has a handful of counts. V gene TRBV7-6 combines with J gene TRBJ2-3; D may correspond to TRBD1 or TRBD2 (5 bases each). V lost 5 bases and J lost 3, with 18 bases in between. CDR3 length: 16 amino acids. Germline V lookup: CDR1 SGHVS, CDR2 FNYEAQ. CDR3 sequence reads: CASSTGGFRATDTQYF. DNA for the CDR3: TGTGCCAGCAGCACGGGCGGGTTCAGGGCAACAGATACGCAGTATTTT. Complete variable domain (other parts from reference TRBV7-6 and TRBJ2-3): GAGVSQSPRYKVTKRGQDVALRCDPISGHVSLYWYRQALGQGPEFLTYFNYEAQQDKSGLPNDRFSAERPEGSISTLTIQRTEQRDSAMYRCASSTGGFRATDTQYFGPGTRLTVL.

This clonotype was observed a few times. The V and J genes are TRBV20-1 and TRBJ2-7; 7 positions match TRBD2. This CDR3 is 14 amino acids long. J gave up 1 base and V 6 bases, and 9 bases lay outside the gene matches. Germline loops: CDR1 DFQATT, CDR2 SNEGSKA (reference sequence). The CDR3 DNA is TGCAGTGCCGCTCAGCGGGATGGGTCCTACGAGCAGTACTTC. Translated: CSAAQRDGSYEQYF.

The table lists this clonotype with a few counts. The J gene is TRBJ2-5, the V gene TRBV5-1; weak D call: TRBD1 (5 bases). V shed 2 bases and J shed 5 bases, with 22 bases lying between them. There are 17 residues in the CDR3. Germline-derived CDR1 and CDR2 are SGHRS and YFSETQ. In nucleotides, the CDR3 is TGCGCCAGCAGCTTCCGGACAAGTCGCGTACACCCCGAGACCCAGTACTTC. Protein sequence: CASSFRTSRVHPETQYF.

The genes are TRBV6-5 and TRBJ1-5; 7 bases map to TRBD1. The V gene end was trimmed by 6 bases and the J gene end by 7 bases; junction bases not matched to a gene: 9. The CDR3 loop spans 14 amino acids. Per the germline V gene, CDR1 is MNHEY and CDR2 is SVGAGI. The CDR3 DNA follows: TGTGCCAGCAGCCCCTCAGGGGGGGGACAGCCCCAGCATTTT. Its protein product is CASSPSGGGQPQHF.